A single sample gave rise to the 26 T cell receptor beta chains below, sequenced in a study of radiotherapy plus CTLA-4 blockade in lung cancer. Repertoires were generated with immunoSEQ multiplex PCR, while TCRdb's copy carries only in-frame clones and drops some. The data show tens of thousands of clones, with roughly four fifths seen just once and 0.65% to 0.95% held by the top ten. Material: peripheral blood, obtained from a patient treated with radiotherapy plus ipilimumab. The source is a human donor with non-small cell lung cancer who had stable disease on radiotherapy plus ipilimumab.

The genes are TRBV4-1 and TRBJ1-4, with D hard to call. Trimming took off 2 bases at V and 3 bases at J, with 16 bases between the two ends. Germline V gives CDR1 MGHRA, CDR2 YSYEKL. The CDR3 length is 17 residues. Written as DNA, the CDR3 is TGCGCCAGCAGCCAAATCGCCTCAAAGGGAGCTAATGAAAAACTGTTTTTT. This encodes CASSQIASKGANEKLFF.

This clone appeared a few times. The rearrangement links TRBV6-6 to TRBJ2-7; D uncertain. Germline V lookup: CDR1 MNHNY, CDR2 SVGAGI (reference sequence). The length of the CDR3 is 14 residues. V gave up 4 bases and J gave up 0 bases, with 10 bases separating them. In nucleotides, the CDR3 is TGTGCCAGCAGTTTCCAGCCGGCCTCCTACGAGCAGTACTTC. Its protein is CASSFQPASYEQYF.

The rearrangement joins TRBV2 to TRBJ1-1, with 9 bases aligning to TRBD1. Trimming at V came to 6 bases and at J to 5 bases, leaving 7 bases not matched to a gene. CDR1 SNHLY and CDR2 FYNNEI come from the germline V gene. This CDR3 has 14 amino acids. The CDR3 DNA is TGTGCCAGCAGGGGACAGGGTACATGGACTGAAGCTTTCTTT. Translating it yields CASRGQGTWTEAFF.

The rearrangement links TRBV5-4 to TRBJ1-2; TRBD1 aligns across 8 bases. Per germline, CDR1 SGHNT and CDR2 YYREEE (reference sequence). V gave up 4 bases and J gave up 4 bases; unmatched junction bases: 6. The CDR3 is 14 amino acids. The DNA of the CDR3 is TGTGCCAGCAGCCCGAGACAGGGGACCTATGGCTACACCTTC. Its protein is CASSPRQGTYGYTF. Together with reference TRBV5-4 and TRBJ1-2, the CDR3 gives the full variable domain: ETGVTQSPTHLIKTRGQQVTLRCSSQSGHNTVSWYQQALGQGPQFIFQYYREEENGRGNFPPRFSGLQFPNYSSELNVNALELDDSALYLCASSPRQGTYGYTFGSGTRLTVV.

This clone occurred a few times. V usage is TRBV19 and J usage is TRBJ1-5; tentative D call: TRBD1 (6 bases). This CDR3 spans 15 amino acids. The germline V and J ends were trimmed by 0 bases and 0 bases, with 6 bases remaining between them. Germline V gene lookup returns CDR1 LNHDA and CDR2 SQIVND (reference sequence). CDR3 residues: CASSIEGASNQPQHF. In nucleotides, the CDR3 is TGTGCCAGTAGTATAGAGGGGGCTAGCAATCAGCCCCAGCATTTT.

The rearrangement links TRBV6-5 to TRBJ1-5; unclear D gene. V lost 5 bases, J lost 0 bases, and 11 bases lay in between. The CDR3 consists of 15 residues. Germline V lookup: CDR1 MNHEY, CDR2 SVGAGI. This chain's CDR3 is CASSPGMDSNQPQHF. The CDR3, as DNA: TGTGCCAGCAGTCCGGGGATGGATAGCAATCAGCCCCAGCATTTT.

The chain is built from TRBV5-1 and TRBJ2-1; possible D gene TRBD2, 6 bases. This CDR3 spans 17 amino acids. Germline CDR1 reads SGHRS; CDR2 reads YFSETQ. V lost 0 bases, J lost 4 bases, and 17 bases lay in between. The CDR3 sequence is CASSLAVLSAGYNEQFF. As DNA, the CDR3 is TGCGCCAGCAGCTTGGCCGTCCTTAGCGCGGGATACAATGAGCAGTTCTTC.

This clone occurred once. Sequence at one end of the junction differs from germline and may be a read error. The chain combines TRBV5-1 with TRBJ1-2; 9 bases are shared with TRBD1. Germline CDR1 and CDR2: SGHRS and YFSETQ. The CDR3 has 13 residues. CDR3 DNA: TGCGCCAGCAGCTGGGGACAGGGACATGGCTACTCCTTC. It encodes CASSWGQGHGYSF.

V gene TRBV7-9 combines with J gene TRBJ2-3; 9 nucleotides agree with TRBD2. The CDR3 runs to 15 residues. Trimming took 5 bases from V and 2 from J; bases not matched to a gene: 5. Germline V gene data show CDR1 as SEHNR and CDR2 as FQNEAQ (reference sequence). The DNA for the CDR3 is TGTGCCAGCAGCACGACTAGCGGACTCACAGATACGCAGTATTTT. It yields the protein CASSTTSGLTDTQYF.

Comments on this clone: The same CDR3 also results from other DNA sequences found in this sample. V usage is TRBV12-1 and J usage is TRBJ1-2. TRBV12-1 is classified as a pseudogene. This CDR3 has 13 residues. The CDR3 here is CASPPGEGNGYTF. CDR3 DNA sequence: TGTGCCAGCCCTCCGGGCGAGGGTAATGGCTACACCTTC.

The chain has TRBV11-2 and TRBJ2-7; D remains unclear. CDR3 length: 14 residues. The germline V and J ends were trimmed by 0 bases and 1 base, with 7 bases remaining between them. From germline, CDR1 is SGHAT and CDR2 FQNNGV. CDR3 sequence: CASSLEGPSYEQYF. The CDR3 DNA is TGTGCCAGCAGCTTAGAAGGACCATCCTACGAGCAGTACTTC.

This chain joins TRBV5-5 and TRBJ2-5; TRBD1 matches 11 bases. V shed 1 base and J 2 bases; nucleotides not matched to a gene: 1. The V gene's germline CDR1 is SGHKS and CDR2 YYEKEE (reference sequence). The CDR3 length is 15 residues. The CDR3 bases are TGTGCCAGCAGCTTGAGGGACAGGGGGCAAGAGACCCAGTACTTC. Translation gives CASSLRDRGQETQYF.

In nucleotides, the CDR3 is TGTGCCAGCAGCAAAAGGGGGGGCCGAAGCAATCAGCCCCAGCATTTT. Residues: CASSKRGGRSNQPQHF. The rearrangement uses TRBV5-6 and TRBJ1-5; perhaps TRBD1 as D (6 bases). V lost 4 bases, J lost 1 base, and 15 bases lay in between. Germline V gene data show CDR1 as SGHDT and CDR2 as YYEEEE. This CDR3 has 16 amino acids.

This clone was seen only once. This sequence joins TRBV7-2 and TRBJ2-5; 13 bases line up with TRBD2. The CDR3 extends over 18 amino acids. Germline-derived CDR1 and CDR2 are SGHTA and FQGNSA. The trim removed 4 bases at V and 1 base at J, leaving 9 bases unmatched. The CDR3 DNA reads as TGTGCCAGCAGCTACCCGACTAGCGGGGGGCCCCTCCAAGAGACCCAGTACTTC. Amino acids: CASSYPTSGGPLQETQYF.

The table lists this clone with a count of one. At one boundary the junction diverges from the germline segment, which might be a read error. The chain has TRBV6-1 and TRBJ2-7; D may be TRBD1 or TRBD2 (6 bases each). Looked up from germline, CDR1 is MNHNS and CDR2 is SASEGT. The CDR3 length is 13 residues. The CDR3 spells CASSEGGPYEQYF. CDR3 DNA sequence: TGTGCCAGCAGCGAAGGGGGGCCCTACGAGCAGTACTTC.

The chain carries TRBV18 and TRBJ2-7; D could derive from TRBD1 or TRBD2 (5 bases each). The germline V and J ends were trimmed by 3 bases and 4 bases, with 16 bases remaining between them. This CDR3 has 15 amino acids. The germline CDR1 and CDR2 sequences are KGHSH and LQKENI. CDR3 amino acids: CASSPLQSRGYEQYF. CDR3 coding DNA: TGTGCCAGCTCACCCCTACAGTCGAGGGGATACGAGCAGTACTTC.

Details on this clone: Germline and junction disagree at one end, which may indicate a read error. This chain connects TRBV5-6 to TRBJ1-1; D unclear. This CDR3 contains 16 residues. Germline V CDR1 and CDR2: SGHDT, YYEEEE. The CDR3 spells CASSLESGRLNTEAFF. CDR3 coding DNA: TGTGCCAGCAGTTTGGAAAGCGGCAGATTGAACACTGAAGCTTTCTTT.

The chain couples TRBV5-1 to TRBJ1-1; 7 bases line up with TRBD1. Germline V gene sequence: CDR1 SGHRS, CDR2 YFSETQ. CDR3 length equals 16 residues. V shed 0 bases and J 5 bases; nucleotides not matched to a gene: 10. DNA of the CDR3: TGCGCCAGCAGCTTGGCCGTCAGGGGGACGTTGACTGAAGCTTTCTTT. This codes for CASSLAVRGTLTEAFF.

This clone turned up a few times. The chain recombines TRBV19 with TRBJ1-4, with D possibly TRBD1 on 5 matching bases. CDR3 length: 15 residues. Trimming stripped 4 bases from V and 0 bases from J, with 9 bases between. CDR1 and CDR2 from the germline V gene are LNHDA and SQIVND (reference sequence). CDR3 sequence (DNA): TGTGCCAGTAGTAGAGAGACAGCAACTAATGAAAAACTGTTTTTT. It is translated as CASSRETATNEKLFF.

The chain combines TRBV11-2 with TRBJ2-2, with 7 nucleotides matching TRBD1. CDR3 size: 13 residues. V lost 5 bases to trimming and J lost 8 bases; unmatched junction nucleotides: 5. Germline loops: CDR1 SGHAT, CDR2 FQNNGV. The CDR3 here is CASSLTGLGELFF. CDR3 coding DNA: TGTGCCAGCAGCCTGACAGGGTTGGGGGAGCTGTTTTTT.

This clone is a singleton in its sample. The CDR3 here is CASSLAGFNTEAFF. The CDR3 DNA reads as TGTGCCAGCAGCTTAGCAGGGTTCAACACTGAAGCTTTCTTT. The V and J genes are TRBV7-3 and TRBJ1-1, with D possibly TRBD1 on 5 matching bases. The ends were cut back, 2 bases at V and 2 bases at J, with 9 bases in the middle. CDR3 length equals 14 residues. The V gene's germline CDR1 is SGHTA and CDR2 FQGTGA. The variable domain in full, completed from reference TRBV7-3 and TRBJ1-1, reads GAGVSQTPSNKVTEKGKYVELRCDPISGHTALYWYRQSLGQGPEFLIYFQGTGAADDSGLPNDRFFAVRPEGSVSTLKIQRTERGDSAVYLCASSLAGFNTEAFFGQGTRLTVV.

Turning to this clone: The junction departs from the called germline gene at one end, perhaps through a read error. The chain recombines TRBV7-7 with TRBJ2-2; a weak D match, TRBD1 (6 bases). This CDR3 has 14 residues. The germline V gene encodes CDR1 SSHAT and CDR2 FNYEAQ (reference sequence). The CDR3 DNA reads as TGTGCTAGCAGCTTTGGCAGGGGCGCCGGGGAGCTGTTTTTT. Translation: CASSFGRGAGELFF.

The chain joins TRBV18 to TRBJ2-4; D may correspond to TRBD1 or TRBD2 (5 bases each). The germline CDR1 and CDR2 sequences are KGHSH and LQKENI. This CDR3 region has 15 residues. Trimming took 6 bases from V and 4 from J, leaving 16 bases between them. The CDR3, as DNA: TGTGCCAGCTCTTCTAAGAGAGAGGGGAAAAACATTCAGTACTTC. Its protein is CASSSKREGKNIQYF.

V is TRBV5-8 and J is TRBJ2-7; 7 positions match TRBD1. V trimming: 2 bases; J trimming: 3 bases; junction bases outside the gene matches: 11. The CDR3 length is 16 residues. Germline V lookup: CDR1 SGHTS, CDR2 YDEGEE. As DNA, the CDR3 is TGTGCCAGCAGCTTTTCAGGGGGACCTGCGTTCTACGAGCAGTACTTC. Its protein is CASSFSGGPAFYEQYF.

The chain joins TRBV6-6 to TRBJ2-5; D might be TRBD2 (6 bases). Deletions cut 2 bases from V and 5 bases from J, with 15 bases between. The CDR3 consists of 15 residues. Looked up from germline, CDR1 is MNHNY and CDR2 is SVGAGI (reference sequence). Here the CDR3 reads CASSYDGGTFETQYF. The CDR3 coding sequence is TGTGCCAGCAGTTACGACGGAGGGACTTTTGAGACCCAGTACTTC.

The V call is TRBV9, the J call TRBJ2-1, with TRBD2 as a possible D gene (5 bases). The CDR3 runs to 12 residues. With 10 bases removed from V and 7 bases from J, the gap between germline ends came to 15 bases. Germline lookup yields CDR1 SGDLS and CDR2 YYNGEE. CDR3 in DNA: TGTGCCTCCGGCCGGCTAGCAAATGAGCAGTTCTTC. Its protein is CASGRLANEQFF.